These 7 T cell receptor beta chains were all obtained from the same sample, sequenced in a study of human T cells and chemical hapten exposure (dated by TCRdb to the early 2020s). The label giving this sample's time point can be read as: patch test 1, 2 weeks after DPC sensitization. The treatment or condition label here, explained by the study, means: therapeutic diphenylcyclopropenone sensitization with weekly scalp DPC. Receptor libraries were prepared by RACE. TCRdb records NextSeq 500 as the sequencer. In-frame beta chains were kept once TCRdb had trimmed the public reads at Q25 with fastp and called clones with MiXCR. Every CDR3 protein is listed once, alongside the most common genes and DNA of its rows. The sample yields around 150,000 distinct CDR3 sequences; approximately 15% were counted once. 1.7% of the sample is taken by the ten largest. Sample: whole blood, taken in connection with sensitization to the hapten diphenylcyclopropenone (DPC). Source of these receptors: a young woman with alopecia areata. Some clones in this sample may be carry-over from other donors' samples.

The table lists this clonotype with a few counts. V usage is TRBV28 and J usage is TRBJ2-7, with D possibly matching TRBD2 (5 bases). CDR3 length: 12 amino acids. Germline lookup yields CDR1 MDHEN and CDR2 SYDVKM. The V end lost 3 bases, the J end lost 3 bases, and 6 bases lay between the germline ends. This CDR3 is CASSLRDYEQYF. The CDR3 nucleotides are TGTGCCAGCAGTTTGAGGGACTACGAGCAGTACTTC.

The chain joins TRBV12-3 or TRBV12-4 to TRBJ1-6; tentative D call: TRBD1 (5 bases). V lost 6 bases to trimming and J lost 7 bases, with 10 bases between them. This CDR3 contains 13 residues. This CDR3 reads CASSRDPNSPLHF. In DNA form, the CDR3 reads TGTGCCAGCAGCCGGGACCCCAATTCACCCCTCCACTTT.

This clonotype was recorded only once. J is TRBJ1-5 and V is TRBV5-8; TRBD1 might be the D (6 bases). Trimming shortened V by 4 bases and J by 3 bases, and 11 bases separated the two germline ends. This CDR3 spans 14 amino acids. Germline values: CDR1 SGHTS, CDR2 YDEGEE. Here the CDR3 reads CASSAGQYNQPQHF. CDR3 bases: TGTGCCAGCAGCGCCGGACAGTACAATCAGCCCCAGCATTTT. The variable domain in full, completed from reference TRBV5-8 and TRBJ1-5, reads EAGVTQSPTHLIKTRGQQATLRCSPISGHTSVYWYQQALGLGLQFLLWYDEGEERNRGNFPPRFSGRQFPNYSSELNVNALELEDSALYLCASSAGQYNQPQHFGDGTRLSIL.

CDR3 DNA: TGTGCCACCAGCAGAGATCTGGGGGACGATGAGCAGTTCTTC. Protein: CATSRDLGDDEQFF. V usage is TRBV15 and J usage is TRBJ2-1; D may match TRBD1 or TRBD2 (5 bases each). This CDR3 contains 14 residues. Trimming shortened V by 0 bases and J by 8 bases, and 11 bases separated the two germline ends. Germline lookup yields CDR1 LNHNV and CDR2 YYDKDF (reference sequence). The full variable domain, with the rest looked up from reference TRBV15 and TRBJ2-1, is DAMVIQNPRYQVTQFGKPVTLSCSQTLNHNVMYWYQQKSSQAPKLLFHYYDKDFNNEADTPDNFQSRRPNTSFCFLDIRSPGLGDTAMYLCATSRDLGDDEQFFGPGTRLTVL.

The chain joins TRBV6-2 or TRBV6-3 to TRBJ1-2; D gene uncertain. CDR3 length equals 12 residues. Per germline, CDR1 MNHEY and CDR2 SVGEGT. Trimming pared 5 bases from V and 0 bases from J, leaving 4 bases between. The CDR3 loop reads CASSDTNYGYTF. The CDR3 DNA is TGTGCCAGCAGTGACACTAACTATGGCTACACCTTC.

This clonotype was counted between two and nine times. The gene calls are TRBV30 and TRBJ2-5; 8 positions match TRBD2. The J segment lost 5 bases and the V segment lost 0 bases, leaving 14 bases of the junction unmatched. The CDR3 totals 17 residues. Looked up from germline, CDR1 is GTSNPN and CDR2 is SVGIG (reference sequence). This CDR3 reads CAWSVLRKAGARETQYF. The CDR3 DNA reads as TGTGCCTGGAGTGTACTTCGAAAAGCGGGAGCACGGGAGACCCAGTACTTC.

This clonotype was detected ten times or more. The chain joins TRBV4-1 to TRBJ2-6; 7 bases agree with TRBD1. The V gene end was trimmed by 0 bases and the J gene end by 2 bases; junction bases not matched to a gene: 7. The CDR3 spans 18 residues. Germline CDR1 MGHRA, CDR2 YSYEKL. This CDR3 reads CASSQESGQLTGANVLTF. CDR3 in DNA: TGCGCCAGCAGCCAAGAATCGGGACAGCTTACTGGGGCCAACGTCCTGACTTTC.